This TCR beta chain was captured by sequencing in a study of cytomegalovirus exposure and HLA in healthy donors. This CDR3 comprises 15 residues. The V segment lost 6 bases and the J segment 7 bases; nucleotides outside the gene matches: 7. Germline V gives CDR1 MNHNS, CDR2 SASEGT. PCR amplification relied on 60 Vbeta primers (plus 13 Jbeta primers). Sequencing used immunoSEQ multiplex PCR; TCRdb keeps in-frame clones, though not all of them. The sample holds some 270,000 clones; 85% to 95% are singletons and the top ten take 1.7%. This TCR came from a girl aged 2 to 10 in good health and CMV-seronegative. V and J are TRBV6-1 and TRBJ1-6; TRBD1 agrees at 9 bases. Sequenced sample: PBMCs. CDR3 region: CASRTDRGVNSPLHF. Written as DNA, the CDR3 is TGTGCCAGCAGGACCGACAGGGGGGTAAATTCACCCCTCCACTTT.